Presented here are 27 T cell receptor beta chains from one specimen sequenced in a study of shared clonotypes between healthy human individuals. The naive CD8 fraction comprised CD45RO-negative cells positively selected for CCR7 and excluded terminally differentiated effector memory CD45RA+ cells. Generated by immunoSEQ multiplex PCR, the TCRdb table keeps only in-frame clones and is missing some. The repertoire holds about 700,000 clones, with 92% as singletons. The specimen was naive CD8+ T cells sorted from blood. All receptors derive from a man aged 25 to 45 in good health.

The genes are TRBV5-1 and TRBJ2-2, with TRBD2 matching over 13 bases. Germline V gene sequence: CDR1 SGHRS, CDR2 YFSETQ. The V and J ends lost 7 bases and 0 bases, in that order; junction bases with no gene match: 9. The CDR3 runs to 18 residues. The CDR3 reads CASRDGTSGTSNTGELFF. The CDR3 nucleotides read TGCGCCAGCCGAGACGGGACTAGCGGGACCTCGAACACCGGGGAGCTGTTTTTT. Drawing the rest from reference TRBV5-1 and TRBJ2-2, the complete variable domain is KAGVTQTPRYLIKTRGQQVTLSCSPISGHRSVSWYQQTPGQGLQFLFEYFSETQRNKGNFPGRFSGRQFSNSRSEMNVSTLELGDSALYLCASRDGTSGTSNTGELFFGEGSRLTVL.

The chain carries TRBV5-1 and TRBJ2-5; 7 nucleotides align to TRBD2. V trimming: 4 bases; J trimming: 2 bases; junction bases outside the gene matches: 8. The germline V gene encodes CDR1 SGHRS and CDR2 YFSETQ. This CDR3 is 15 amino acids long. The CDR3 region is CASSGDLADQETQYF. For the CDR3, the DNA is TGCGCCAGCAGCGGGGATCTAGCGGATCAAGAGACCCAGTACTTC.

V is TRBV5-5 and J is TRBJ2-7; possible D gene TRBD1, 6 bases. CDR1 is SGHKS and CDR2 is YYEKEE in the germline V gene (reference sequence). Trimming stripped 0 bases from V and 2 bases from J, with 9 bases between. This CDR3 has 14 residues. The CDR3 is CASSLDRAPYEQYF. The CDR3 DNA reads TGTGCCAGCAGCTTGGACAGGGCTCCCTACGAGCAGTACTTC.

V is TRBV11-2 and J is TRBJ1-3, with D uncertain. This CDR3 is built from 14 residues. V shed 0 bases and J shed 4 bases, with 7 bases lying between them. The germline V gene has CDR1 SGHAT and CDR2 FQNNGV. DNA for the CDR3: TGTGCCAGCAGCTTAGAGTCAGCCGGAAACACCATATATTTT. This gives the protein CASSLESAGNTIYF.

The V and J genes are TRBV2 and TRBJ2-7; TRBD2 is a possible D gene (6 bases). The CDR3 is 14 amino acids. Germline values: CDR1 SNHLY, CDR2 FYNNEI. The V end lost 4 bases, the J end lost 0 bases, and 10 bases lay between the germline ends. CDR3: CASSASAFSYEQYF. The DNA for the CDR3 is TGTGCCAGCAGTGCTAGCGCCTTCTCCTACGAGCAGTACTTC.

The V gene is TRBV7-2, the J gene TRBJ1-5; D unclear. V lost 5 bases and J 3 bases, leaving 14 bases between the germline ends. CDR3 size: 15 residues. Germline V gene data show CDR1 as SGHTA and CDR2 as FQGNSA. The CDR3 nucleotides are TGTGCCAGCAGCCAACCCCCCGGGAACAATCAGCCCCAGCATTTT. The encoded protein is CASSQPPGNNQPQHF. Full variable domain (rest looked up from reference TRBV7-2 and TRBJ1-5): GAGVSQSPSNKVTEKGKDVELRCDPISGHTALYWYRQSLGQGLEFLIYFQGNSAPDKSGLPSDRFSAERTGGSVSTLTIQRTQQEDSAVYLCASSQPPGNNQPQHFGDGTRLSIL.

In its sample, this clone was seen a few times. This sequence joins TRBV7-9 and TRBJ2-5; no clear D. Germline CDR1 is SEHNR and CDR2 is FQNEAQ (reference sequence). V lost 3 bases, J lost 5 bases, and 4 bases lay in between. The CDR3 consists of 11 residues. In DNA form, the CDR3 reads TGTGCCAGCAGCTTTATGGAGACCCAGTACTTC. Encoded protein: CASSFMETQYF.

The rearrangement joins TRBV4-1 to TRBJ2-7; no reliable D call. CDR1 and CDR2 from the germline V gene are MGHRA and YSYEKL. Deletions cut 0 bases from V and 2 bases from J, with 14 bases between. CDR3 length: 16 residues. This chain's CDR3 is CASSQEETTPAYEQYF. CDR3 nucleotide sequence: TGCGCCAGCAGCCAAGAGGAGACAACGCCAGCCTACGAGCAGTACTTC.

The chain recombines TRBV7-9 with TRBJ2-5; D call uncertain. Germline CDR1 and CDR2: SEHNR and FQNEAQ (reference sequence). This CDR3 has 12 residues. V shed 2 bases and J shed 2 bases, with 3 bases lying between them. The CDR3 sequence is CASSLWQETQYF. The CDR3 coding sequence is TGTGCCAGCAGCTTATGGCAAGAGACCCAGTACTTC.

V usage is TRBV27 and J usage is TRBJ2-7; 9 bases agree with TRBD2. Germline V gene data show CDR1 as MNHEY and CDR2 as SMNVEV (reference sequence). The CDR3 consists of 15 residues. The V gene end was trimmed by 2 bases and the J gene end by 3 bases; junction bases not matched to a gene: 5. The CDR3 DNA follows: TGTGCCAGCAGTTTACTAGCGGGAACGTTCTACGAGCAGTACTTC. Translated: CASSLLAGTFYEQYF.

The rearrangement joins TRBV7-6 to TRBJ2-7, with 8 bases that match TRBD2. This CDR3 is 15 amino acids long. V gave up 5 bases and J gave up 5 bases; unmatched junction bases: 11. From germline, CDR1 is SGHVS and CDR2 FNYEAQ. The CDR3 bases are TGTGCCAGCAGCCCAGGACTAGCCGGGGTAAACGAGCAGTACTTC. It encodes CASSPGLAGVNEQYF.

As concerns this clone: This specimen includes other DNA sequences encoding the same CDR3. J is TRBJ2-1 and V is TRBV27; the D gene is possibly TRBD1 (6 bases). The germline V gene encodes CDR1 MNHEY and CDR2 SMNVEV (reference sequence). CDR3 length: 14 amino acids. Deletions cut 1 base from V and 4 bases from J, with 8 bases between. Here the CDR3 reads CASSLLDSYNEQFF. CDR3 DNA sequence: TGTGCCAGCAGTTTATTGGACAGTTACAATGAGCAGTTCTTC.

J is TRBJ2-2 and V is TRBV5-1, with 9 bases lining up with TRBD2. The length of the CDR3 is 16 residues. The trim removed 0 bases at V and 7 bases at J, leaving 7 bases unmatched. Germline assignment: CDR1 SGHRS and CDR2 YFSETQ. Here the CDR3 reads CASSLDLAGRVGELFF. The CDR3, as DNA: TGCGCCAGCAGCTTGGACCTAGCGGGAAGGGTCGGGGAGCTGTTTTTT.

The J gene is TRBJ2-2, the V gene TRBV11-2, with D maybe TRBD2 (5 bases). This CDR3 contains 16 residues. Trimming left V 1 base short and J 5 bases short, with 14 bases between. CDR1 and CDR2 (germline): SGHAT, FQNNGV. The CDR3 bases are TGTGCCAGCAGCTTAGGGCTAGCCTATCCGACCGGGGAGCTGTTTTTT. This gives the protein CASSLGLAYPTGELFF.

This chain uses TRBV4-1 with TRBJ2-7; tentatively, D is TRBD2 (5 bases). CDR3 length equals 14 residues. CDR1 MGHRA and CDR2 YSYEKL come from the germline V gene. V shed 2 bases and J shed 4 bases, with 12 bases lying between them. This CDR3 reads CASSQPLDFYEQYF. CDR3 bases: TGCGCCAGCAGCCAACCATTGGACTTTTACGAGCAGTACTTC.

The CDR3, as DNA: TGTGCCAGCAGCTTCTTTCGTGCGGGCGCCGGGGAGCTGTTTTTT. Translating gives CASSFFRAGAGELFF. The rearrangement links TRBV7-2 to TRBJ2-2; possibly TRBD2 for D (5 bases). Looked up from germline, CDR1 is SGHTA and CDR2 is FQGNSA. There are 15 residues in the CDR3. V lost 3 bases to trimming and J lost 6 bases, with 14 bases between them.

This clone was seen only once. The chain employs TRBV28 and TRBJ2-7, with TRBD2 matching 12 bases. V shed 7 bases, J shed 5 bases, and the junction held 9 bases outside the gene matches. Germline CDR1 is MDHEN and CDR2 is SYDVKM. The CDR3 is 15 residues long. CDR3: CASIGGLAGPDEQYF. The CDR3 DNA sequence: TGTGCCAGCATCGGTGGACTAGCGGGACCCGACGAGCAGTACTTC.

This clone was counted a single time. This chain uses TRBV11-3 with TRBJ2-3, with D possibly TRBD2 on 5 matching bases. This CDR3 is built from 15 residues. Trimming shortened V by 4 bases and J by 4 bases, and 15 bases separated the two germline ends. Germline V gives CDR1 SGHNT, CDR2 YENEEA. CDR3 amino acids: CASSSHVSAPDTQYF. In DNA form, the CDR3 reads TGTGCCAGCAGCTCCCACGTTAGCGCCCCAGATACGCAGTATTTT.

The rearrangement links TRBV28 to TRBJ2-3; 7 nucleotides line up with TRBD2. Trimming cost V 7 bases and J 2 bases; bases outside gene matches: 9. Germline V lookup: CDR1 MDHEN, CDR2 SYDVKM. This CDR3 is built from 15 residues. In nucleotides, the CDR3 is TGTGCCAGCACTTTGGGGGACTACAACACAGATACGCAGTATTTT. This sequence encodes CASTLGDYNTDTQYF.

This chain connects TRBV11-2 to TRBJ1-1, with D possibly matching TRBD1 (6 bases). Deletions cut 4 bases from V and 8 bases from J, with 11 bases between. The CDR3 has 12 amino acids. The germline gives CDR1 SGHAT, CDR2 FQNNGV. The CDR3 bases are TGTGCCAGCAGCTCCGGACAGCCCGAAGCTTTCTTT. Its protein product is CASSSGQPEAFF.

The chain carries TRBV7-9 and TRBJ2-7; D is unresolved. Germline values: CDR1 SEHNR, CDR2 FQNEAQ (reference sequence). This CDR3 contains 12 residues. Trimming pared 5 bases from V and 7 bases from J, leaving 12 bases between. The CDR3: CASSPLGLEQYF. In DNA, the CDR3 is TGTGCCAGCAGCCCCCTCGGGTTAGAGCAGTACTTC.

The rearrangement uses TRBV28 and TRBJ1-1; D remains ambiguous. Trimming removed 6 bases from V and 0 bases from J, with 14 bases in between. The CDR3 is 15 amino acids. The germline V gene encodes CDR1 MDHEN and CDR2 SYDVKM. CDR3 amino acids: CASSPPVGLNTEAFF. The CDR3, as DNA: TGTGCCAGCAGCCCACCCGTGGGATTGAACACTGAAGCTTTCTTT.

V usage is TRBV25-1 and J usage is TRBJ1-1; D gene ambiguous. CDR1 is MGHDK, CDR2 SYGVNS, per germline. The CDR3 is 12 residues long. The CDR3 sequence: CASGPKSLKAFF. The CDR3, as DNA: TGTGCATCCGGGCCAAAATCCTTGAAAGCTTTCTTT.

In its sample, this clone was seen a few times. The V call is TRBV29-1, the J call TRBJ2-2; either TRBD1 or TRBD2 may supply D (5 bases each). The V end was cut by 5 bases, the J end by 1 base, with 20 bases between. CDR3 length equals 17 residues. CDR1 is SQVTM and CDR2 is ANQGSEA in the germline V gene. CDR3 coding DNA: TGCAGCGTTAGCCTCTTTACCGGGACCGAGAACACCGGGGAGCTGTTTTTT. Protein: CSVSLFTGTENTGELFF.

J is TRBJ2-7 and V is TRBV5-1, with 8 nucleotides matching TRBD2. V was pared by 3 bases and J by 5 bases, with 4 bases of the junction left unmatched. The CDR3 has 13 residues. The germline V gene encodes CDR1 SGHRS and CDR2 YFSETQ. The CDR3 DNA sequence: TGCGCCAGCAGCTCGGGAGGGGCTGACGAGCAGTACTTC. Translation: CASSSGGADEQYF.

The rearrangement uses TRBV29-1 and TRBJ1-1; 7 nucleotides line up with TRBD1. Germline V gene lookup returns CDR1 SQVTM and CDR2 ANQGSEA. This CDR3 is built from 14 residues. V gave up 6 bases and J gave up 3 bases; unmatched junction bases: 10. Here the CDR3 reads CSVIGWTGDTEAFF. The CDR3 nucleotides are TGCAGCGTGATCGGCTGGACAGGAGACACTGAAGCTTTCTTT. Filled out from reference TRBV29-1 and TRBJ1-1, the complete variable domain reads SAVISQKPSRDICQRGTSLTIQCQVDSQVTMMFWYRQQPGQSLTLIATANQGSEATYESGFVIDKFPISRPNLTFSTLTVSNMSPEDSSIYLCSVIGWTGDTEAFFGQGTRLTVV.

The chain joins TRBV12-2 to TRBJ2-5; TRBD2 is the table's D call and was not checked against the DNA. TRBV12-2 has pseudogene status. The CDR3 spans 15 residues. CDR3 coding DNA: TGTGCAAGTCGCTTAGCGTGTTCGGGGAGGGAGACCCAGTACTTC. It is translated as CASRLACSGRETQYF.